This paragraph reports one TCR beta chain. Its antigen is not identified. The method was immunoSEQ multiplex PCR; TCRdb's version includes in-frame clones alone and lacks a portion of them. Of 150,000 to 200,000 clones detected, 90% to 95% appear once; the ten largest clones hold over 7.5%. This entry comes from a study of T cell responses to AZD1222 COVID-19 vaccine. Study-wide context: Second-dose recipients at about 4 or about 12 weeks were treated as one pooled group. The study, taken as a whole, reports: Samples come after the peak T cell response, not at day 14. The donor cohort was predominantly white British with a female majority, and clonal diversity may have been underestimated.

Per germline, CDR1 SGHVS and CDR2 FQNEAQ. The CDR3 is 16 amino acids. V trimming: 4 bases; J trimming: 4 bases; junction bases outside the gene matches: 10. The sequenced sample was peripheral blood, obtained on day 0 of AZD1222 vaccination. This rearrangement joins TRBV7-8 to TRBJ2-5; TRBD2 agrees at 9 bases. This clonotype was sampled from an adult in good health. The CDR3 loop is CASSSVAGGFLETQYF. The CDR3 DNA reads TGTGCCAGCAGCTCCGTGGCGGGAGGGTTTTTAGAGACCCAGTACTTC.